This T cell receptor beta chain was sequenced during a study of blood T cell repertoires in COVID-19. Study overall: Some COVID-19 samples were acute and others convalescent; all came from the United States, Italy and Spain. T cells, B-cell-depleted T cells, or PBMCs supplied cDNA or gDNA.

How the authors handled the data: Scientists estimated how many nucleated cells there were by amplifying reference gene primers. TCRdb's copy holds only in-frame clones and misses some; the assay was immunoSEQ multiplex PCR. That table furnishes V, J and clone size, whereas the DNA furnished D and trimming. This table holds about 75,000 clones, roughly 88% found once. The CDR3 loop spans 15 amino acids. The V gene lost 1 base and the J gene lost 0 bases, with 7 bases spanning the gap. Germline V gene sequence: CDR1 LNHNV, CDR2 YYDKDF (reference sequence). Source material: peripheral blood. The receptor's source is a human donor in a cohort sampled during active COVID-19. The chain employs TRBV15 and TRBJ1-5; maybe TRBD1 (5 bases). The CDR3 DNA reads TGTGCCACCAGCAGAGTGGGGGGTAGCAATCAGCCCCAGCATTTT. This translates into CATSRVGGSNQPQHF. Together with reference TRBV15 and TRBJ1-5, the CDR3 gives the full variable domain: DAMVIQNPRYQVTQFGKPVTLSCSQTLNHNVMYWYQQKSSQAPKLLFHYYDKDFNNEADTPDNFQSRRPNTSFCFLDIRSPGLGDTAMYLCATSRVGGSNQPQHFGDGTRLSIL.